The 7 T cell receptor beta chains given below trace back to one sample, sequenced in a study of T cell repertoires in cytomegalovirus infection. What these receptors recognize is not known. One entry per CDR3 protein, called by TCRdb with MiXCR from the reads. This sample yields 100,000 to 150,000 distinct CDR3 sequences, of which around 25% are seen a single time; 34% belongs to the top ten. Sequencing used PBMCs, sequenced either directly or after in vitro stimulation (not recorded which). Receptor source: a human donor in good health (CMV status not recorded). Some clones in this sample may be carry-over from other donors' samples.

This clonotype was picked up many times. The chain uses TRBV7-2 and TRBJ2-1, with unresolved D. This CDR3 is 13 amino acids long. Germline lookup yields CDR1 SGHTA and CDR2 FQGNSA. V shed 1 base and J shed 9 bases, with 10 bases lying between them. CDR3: CASSLDPGGEQFF. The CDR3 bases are TGTGCCAGCAGCTTAGATCCCGGCGGTGAGCAGTTCTTC.

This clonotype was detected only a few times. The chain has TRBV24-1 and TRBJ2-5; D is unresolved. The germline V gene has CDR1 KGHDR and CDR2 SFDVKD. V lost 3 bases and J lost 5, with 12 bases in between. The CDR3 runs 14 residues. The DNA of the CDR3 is TGTGCCACCAGTGATCCGGGCCGCAGTGAGACCCAGTACTTC. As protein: CATSDPGRSETQYF.

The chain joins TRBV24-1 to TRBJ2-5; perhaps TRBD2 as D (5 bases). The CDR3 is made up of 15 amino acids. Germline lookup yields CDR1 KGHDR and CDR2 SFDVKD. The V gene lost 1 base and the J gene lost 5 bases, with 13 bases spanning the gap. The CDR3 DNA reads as TGTGCCACCAGTGATTTAGGCCACAGAGGGGAGACCCAGTACTTC. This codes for CATSDLGHRGETQYF.

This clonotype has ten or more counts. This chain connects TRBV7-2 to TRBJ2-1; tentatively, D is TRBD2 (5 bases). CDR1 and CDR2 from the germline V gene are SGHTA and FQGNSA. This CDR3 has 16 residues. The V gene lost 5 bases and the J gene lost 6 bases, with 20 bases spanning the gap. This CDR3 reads CASSPPGDSLANEQFF. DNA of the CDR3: TGTGCCAGCAGCCCGCCCGGGGATTCCTTGGCCAATGAGCAGTTCTTC.

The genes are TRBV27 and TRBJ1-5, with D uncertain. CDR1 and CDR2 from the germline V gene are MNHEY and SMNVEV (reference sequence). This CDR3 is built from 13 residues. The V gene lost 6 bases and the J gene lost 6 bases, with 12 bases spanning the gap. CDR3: CASSDRWGQPQHF. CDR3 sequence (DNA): TGTGCCAGCAGCGATCGGTGGGGTCAGCCCCAGCATTTT.

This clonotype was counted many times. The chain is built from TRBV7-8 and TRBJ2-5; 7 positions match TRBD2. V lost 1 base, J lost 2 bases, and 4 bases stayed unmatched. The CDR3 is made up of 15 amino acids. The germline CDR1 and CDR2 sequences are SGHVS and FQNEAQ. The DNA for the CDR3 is TGTGCCAGCAGCTTAGGTGGTAGCGGGCAAGAGACCCAGTACTTC. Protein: CASSLGGSGQETQYF.

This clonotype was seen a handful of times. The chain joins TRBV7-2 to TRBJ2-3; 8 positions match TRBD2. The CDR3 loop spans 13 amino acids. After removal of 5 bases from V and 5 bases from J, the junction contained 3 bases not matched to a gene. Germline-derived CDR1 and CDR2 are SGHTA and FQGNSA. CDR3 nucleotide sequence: TGTGCCAGCAGCGCCGGGGGGGGAGATACGCAGTATTTT. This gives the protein CASSAGGGDTQYF. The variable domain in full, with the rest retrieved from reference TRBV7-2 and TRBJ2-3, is GAGVSQSPSNKVTEKGKDVELRCDPISGHTALYWYRQSLGQGLEFLIYFQGNSAPDKSGLPSDRFSAERTGGSVSTLTIQRTQQEDSAVYLCASSAGGGDTQYFGPGTRLTVL.